This is a list of T cell receptor beta chains from one sample in a study of Graves' ophthalmopathy and Graves' hyperthyroidism. From the multiplex PCR reads, TCRdb called clonotypes with MiXCR, one entry per CDR3 protein. Among 740,000 or so distinct CDR3 sequences listed, roughly two fifths were seen once. The source material was peripheral blood. All receptors come from an adult man with Graves' ophthalmopathy. Both conserved end residues are part of each CDR3. The D gene is left open where the match is weak. The size of a clone is reported for some rows only, either as once, few or many, or as a class for expanded clones.

V gene	J gene	clone size	D gene	CDR3 DNA	CDR3 protein
TRBV18	TRBJ2-7	NA	NA	TGTGCCAGCTCACCACCACGGCTCGAGCCTCCCACATCCTACGAGCAGTACTTC	CASSPPRLEPPTSYEQYF
TRBV25-1	TRBJ1-2	NA	NA	TGTGCCAGCAGTTCCCAGGCGGGCGGCCACACCTTC	CASSSQAGGHTF
TRBV25-1	TRBJ2-2	NA	NA	TGTGCCAGCAGTGAAGGAGCAGCGGACACCGGGGAGCTGTTTTTT	CASSEGAADTGELFF
TRBV28	TRBJ1-5	NA	NA	TGTGCCAGCGAGTTGAGGAGGGGGGGTCAGCCCCAGCATTTT	CASELRRGGQPQHF
TRBV25-1	TRBJ1-1	NA	NA	TGTGCCAGCAGCCCAAACCCGACGGTGAACACTGAAGCTTTCTTT	CASSPNPTVNTEAFF
TRBV7-2	TRBJ2-7	NA	NA	TGTGCCAGCAGTTCTCCGGTCGACGAGCAGTACTTC	CASSSPVDEQYF
TRBV7-6	TRBJ2-7	few	NA	TGTGCCAGCAGCCCTGCCCCAAGTCTCTACGAGCAGTACTTC	CASSPAPSLYEQYF
TRBV28	TRBJ2-5	NA	TRBD1	TGTGCCAGCAGTTTAGGTCCCAGGGGGCTGTTAGAGACCCAGTACTTC	CASSLGPRGLLETQYF
TRBV2	TRBJ2-5	many	TRBD1	TGTGCCAGCAGTGAGGGGGCAGGGGGCGTTGAGACCCAGTACTTC	CASSEGAGGVETQYF
TRBV7-2	TRBJ1-1	few	NA	TGTGCCAGCAGGTCACCGGGACACGCGAACACTGAAGCTTTCTTT	CASRSPGHANTEAFF
TRBV20-1	TRBJ1-4	few	NA	TGCAGTGCGCCTTGTGGGGTGAATGAAAAACTGTTTTTT	CSAPCGVNEKLFF
TRBV7-9	TRBJ1-3	many	NA	TGTGCCAGCAGCTTGGGGCTCTCTGGAAACACCATATATTTT	CASSLGLSGNTIYF
TRBV19	TRBJ1-2	many	NA	TGTGCCAGTAGCCTCGACGGCGAGAACTATGGCTACACCTTC	CASSLDGENYGYTF
TRBV10-2	TRBJ2-5	NA	NA	TGCGCCAGCAGTGAGGCTAATCAGGGGACCCAGTACTTC	CASSEANQGTQYF
TRBV7-2	TRBJ2-7	NA	TRBD2	TGTGCCAGCAGTCTGCTAGCGGGAATCTGGGACGAGCAGTACTTC	CASSLLAGIWDEQYF
TRBV24-1	TRBJ2-6	NA	NA	TGTGCCACCAGTGATTCCAGGGAGCTGACTTTC	CATSDSRELTF
TRBV29-1	TRBJ1-5	few	NA	TGCAGCGTTACACAGGGCGAACAGCCCCAGCATTTT	CSVTQGEQPQHF
TRBV29-1	TRBJ2-6	many	TRBD1	TGCAGCGTGAAGACAGGGGCCGGGGCCAACGTCCTGACTTTC	CSVKTGAGANVLTF
TRBV11-2	TRBJ1-1	NA	NA	TGTGCCAGCAGCTTCTACATCTGTTCGAACACTGAAGCTTTCTTT	CASSFYICSNTEAFF
TRBV6-5	TRBJ1-2	many	TRBD1	TGTGCCAGCAGCCGCGGACAGGGAGGCTATGGCTACACCTTC	CASSRGQGGYGYTF